These 26 T cell receptor beta chains came from one sample sequenced in a study of CD8+ T cells in alopecia areata (dated by TCRdb to the late 2010s). The protocol used for the library was the immunoSEQ multiplex PCR assay. RNA was extracted from all samples and reverse transcribed into cDNA, which served as template for TCR sequencing. The table comes from immuneACCESS by way of TCRdb, which keeps in-frame sequences with V and J called. Part of the clones is missing from these tables; in studies checked, under half for an unresolved V gene and the rest for unknown reasons. The table for this sample lists about 110,000 clones; under 65% of them were counted only once. The ten largest clones capture 20% to 30% of the sample. What was sequenced was NKG2D-low CD8+ T cells sorted from blood. The label giving this sample's cell subset or site can be read as: sorted CD8+ NKG2D-low blood T cells. The receptors originated from a human donor with alopecia areata.

The chain recombines TRBV7-8 with TRBJ1-5; D is undetermined. CDR1 and CDR2 from the germline V gene are SGHVS and FQNEAQ. The length of the CDR3 is 15 residues. V lost 1 base, J lost 2 bases, and 9 bases lay in between. CDR3 sequence reads: CASSLVGRGNQPQHF. DNA for the CDR3: TGTGCCAGCAGCTTAGTAGGCCGTGGCAATCAGCCCCAGCATTTT. Together with reference TRBV7-8 and TRBJ1-5, the CDR3 gives the full variable domain: GAGVSQSPRYKVAKRGQDVALRCDPISGHVSLFWYQQALGQGPEFLTYFQNEAQLDKSGLPSDRFFAERPEGSVSTLKIQRTQQEDSAVYLCASSLVGRGNQPQHFGDGTRLSIL.

This sequence joins TRBV7-8 and TRBJ2-3, with 8 bases aligning to TRBD1. The CDR3 runs 15 residues. V shed 3 bases and J 1 base; nucleotides not matched to a gene: 3. Germline CDR1 reads SGHVS; CDR2 reads FQNEAQ. This CDR3 is CASSFRDRRTDTQYF. CDR3 bases: TGTGCCAGCAGCTTCCGGGACAGGCGCACAGATACGCAGTATTTT.

This clone appeared a few times. The gene calls are TRBV29-1 and TRBJ2-2; D uncertain. Trimming removed 7 bases at V and 7 bases at J, with 10 bases between. The CDR3 runs 11 residues. Germline CDR1 reads SQVTM; CDR2 reads ANQGSEA. The CDR3 bases are TGCAGCGCCGATGACGGCGGGGAGCTGTTTTTT. Amino acid sequence: CSADDGGELFF.

The J gene is TRBJ2-1, the V gene TRBV30; D remains unclear. Trimming took off 5 bases at V and 5 bases at J, with 4 bases between the two ends. The CDR3 loop spans 10 amino acids. CDR1 and CDR2 from the germline V gene are GTSNPN and SVGIG (reference sequence). CDR3 coding DNA: TGTGCCTGGGAGGACAATGAGCAGTTCTTC. As protein: CAWEDNEQFF.

This clone turned up a few times. The chain uses TRBV4-1 and TRBJ2-5; the D gene is possibly TRBD1 (6 bases). In germline, CDR1 is MGHRA, CDR2 YSYEKL. V dropped 1 base and J dropped 4 bases, with 19 bases sitting between them. This CDR3 is built from 17 residues. In DNA form, the CDR3 reads TGCGCCAGCAGCCAAGCACCAGACTTAACGACAGGAGAGACCCAGTACTTC. Amino acids: CASSQAPDLTTGETQYF.

The rearrangement uses TRBV29-1 and TRBJ2-1; 8 positions match TRBD2. Per germline, CDR1 SQVTM and CDR2 ANQGSEA. The CDR3 runs to 14 residues. V lost 5 bases and J lost 4; bases outside the gene matches: 7. The CDR3 loop is CSVLAGGGYNEQFF. The CDR3 DNA reads as TGCAGCGTTTTGGCGGGAGGAGGGTACAATGAGCAGTTCTTC.

This clone has only a few counts. The V and J genes are TRBV19 and TRBJ1-3; D not certain. CDR3 size: 14 residues. Trimming took 3 bases from V and 0 from J, leaving 6 bases between them. Germline CDR1 reads LNHDA; CDR2 reads SQIVND (reference sequence). The CDR3 DNA sequence: TGTGCCAGTAGTATTTCCGGCTCTGGAAACACCATATATTTT. It specifies CASSISGSGNTIYF.

The V call is TRBV7-3, the J call TRBJ1-1; unclear D gene. CDR3 length: 11 amino acids. The V gene's germline CDR1 is SGHTA and CDR2 FQGTGA. The V end was cut by 5 bases, the J end by 8 bases, with 9 bases between. The CDR3 sequence is CASSDGIEAFF. In DNA, the CDR3 is TGTGCCAGCAGCGATGGGATCGAAGCTTTCTTT.

This clone occurred once. The rearrangement links TRBV27 to TRBJ2-3, with D unclear. The V and J ends lost 7 bases and 0 bases respectively, with 20 bases between them. The CDR3 extends over 17 amino acids. Per germline, CDR1 MNHEY and CDR2 SMNVEV (reference sequence). The CDR3 is CASTQRTTRSSTDTQYF. CDR3 coding DNA: TGTGCCAGCACCCAGAGAACAACTCGCTCGAGCACAGATACGCAGTATTTT.

The gene calls are TRBV29-1 and TRBJ1-3; the match to TRBD1 covers 8 bases. CDR3 size: 16 residues. J lost 0 bases, V lost 0 bases, and 4 bases had no gene match. The germline CDR1 and CDR2 sequences are SQVTM and ANQGSEA. CDR3: CSVEEDRGLSGNTIYF. In DNA form, the CDR3 reads TGCAGCGTTGAAGAAGACAGGGGCCTCTCTGGAAACACCATATATTTT.

Worth noting for this clone: As the CDR3 is not closed by the conserved phenylalanine or tryptophan, this likely results from a read error. J is TRBJ2-3 and V is TRBV5-1; possible D gene TRBD2, 6 bases. V lost 0 bases to trimming and J lost 5 bases, with 13 bases between them. Germline V gene data show CDR1 as SGHRS and CDR2 as YFSETQ. CDR3 length equals 15 residues. Written as DNA, the CDR3 is TGCGCCAGCAGCTTGGACGGGACTGGAGGAGATACGCAGTATCTT. This encodes CASSLDGTGGDTQYL.

The chain couples TRBV6-5 to TRBJ2-1; the match to TRBD2 covers 8 bases. Germline V gives CDR1 MNHEY, CDR2 SVGAGI. This CDR3 contains 15 residues. V was pared by 8 bases and J by 3 bases, with 9 bases of the junction left unmatched. The CDR3 loop reads CASVETAGGYNEQFF. Written as DNA, the CDR3 is TGTGCCAGCGTTGAGACGGCGGGAGGCTACAATGAGCAGTTCTTC.

Turning to this clone: The sample carries other DNA sequences with the same CDR3. The chain joins TRBV5-6 to TRBJ2-3; D possibly uses TRBD1 or TRBD2 (5 bases each). Germline V gene sequence: CDR1 SGHDT, CDR2 YYEEEE. The CDR3 sequence is 12 residues long. V gave up 2 bases and J gave up 6 bases, with 7 bases separating them. CDR3: CASSFGTDTQYF. Written as DNA, the CDR3 is TGTGCCAGCAGCTTTGGGACGGATACGCAGTATTTT.

The chain is built from TRBV9 and TRBJ1-2, with 10 nucleotides matching TRBD1. The ends lost 4 bases at V and 7 bases at J; junction bases unmatched: 10. The CDR3 runs 15 residues. Germline CDR1 SGDLS, CDR2 YYNGEE. CDR3 bases: TGTGCCAGCAGCCCCCGGGACAGGGGTTTACTTGGCTACACCTTC. As protein: CASSPRDRGLLGYTF.

V gene TRBV7-9 combines with J gene TRBJ1-1; no reliable D call. Germline loops: CDR1 SEHNR, CDR2 FQNEAQ (reference sequence). This CDR3 is 12 amino acids long. V lost 5 bases to trimming and J lost 4 bases, with 8 bases between them. The CDR3 sequence is CASSRGGTEAFF. CDR3 nucleotides: TGTGCCAGCAGCCGCGGTGGCACTGAAGCTTTCTTT.

The chain has TRBV29-1 and TRBJ1-2; D is unclear. Per germline, CDR1 SQVTM and CDR2 ANQGSEA. Trimming removed 5 bases from V and 4 bases from J, with 8 bases in between. This CDR3 has 11 amino acids. The CDR3, as DNA: TGCAGCGTTAGGAACTCCTATGGCTACACCTTC. This sequence encodes CSVRNSYGYTF. The full variable domain, its missing parts supplied by reference TRBV29-1 and TRBJ1-2, is SAVISQKPSRDICQRGTSLTIQCQVDSQVTMMFWYRQQPGQSLTLIATANQGSEATYESGFVIDKFPISRPNLTFSTLTVSNMSPEDSSIYLCSVRNSYGYTFGSGTRLTVV.

This clone occurred a few times. Other nucleotide sequences in the sample specify the same CDR3. V gene TRBV7-2 combines with J gene TRBJ2-1; D could derive from TRBD1 or TRBD2 (5 bases each). Germline values: CDR1 SGHTA, CDR2 FQGNSA. V lost 5 bases and J lost 3, with 11 bases in between. The CDR3 contains 14 residues. CDR3 region: CASSLGGGYNEQFF. CDR3 nucleotide sequence: TGTGCCAGCAGCCTTGGGGGTGGCTACAATGAGCAGTTCTTC.

V is TRBV2 and J is TRBJ1-1; D remains ambiguous. The CDR3 is 12 amino acids. Germline values: CDR1 SNHLY, CDR2 FYNNEI. V dropped 11 bases and J dropped 6 bases, with 16 bases sitting between them. CDR3 region: CAAGVFHSEAFF. CDR3 nucleotides: TGTGCCGCCGGGGTGTTTCACTCTGAAGCTTTCTTT.

The chain joins TRBV13 to TRBJ2-2, with 8 bases that match TRBD1. V dropped 8 bases and J dropped 1; count of bases not matched to a gene: 9. This CDR3 region has 16 residues. Germline assignment: CDR1 PRHDT and CDR2 FYEKMQ (reference sequence). The CDR3 bases are TGTGCCAGCGGGACTGGGACAGGCCGGAACACCGGGGAGCTGTTTTTT. Translated, it gives CASGTGTGRNTGELFF.

In its sample, this clone was seen once. The chain has TRBV9 and TRBJ2-3; D is unclear. With 2 bases removed from V and 0 bases from J, the gap between germline ends came to 7 bases. Per the germline V gene, CDR1 is SGDLS and CDR2 is YYNGEE. The CDR3 length is 14 residues. Here the CDR3 reads CASSVDGSTDTQYF. CDR3 nucleotides: TGTGCCAGCAGCGTTGATGGAAGCACAGATACGCAGTATTTT.

There are a few counts of this clone. The CDR3 DNA follows: TGTGCTAGTGGTTTGTCCCAGGTAAACGTTGGTTACAATGAGCAGTTCTTC. Encoded protein: CASGLSQVNVGYNEQFF. V and J are TRBV12-5 and TRBJ2-1; D not resolved. This CDR3 contains 17 residues. The germline V and J ends were trimmed by 2 bases and 4 bases, with 18 bases remaining between them. Germline CDR1 reads LGHNT; CDR2 reads FRNRAP.

This clone has a handful of counts. The V gene is TRBV29-1, the J gene TRBJ1-2, with D possibly TRBD1 on 5 matching bases. The V and J ends lost 2 bases and 6 bases respectively, with 19 bases between them. Germline V gene data show CDR1 as SQVTM and CDR2 as ANQGSEA. This CDR3 is 15 amino acids long. CDR3 in amino acids: CSVEWGGSFGDGYTF. CDR3 bases: TGCAGCGTTGAATGGGGGGGGTCGTTCGGGGATGGCTACACCTTC.

This clone was picked up a small number of times. This chain joins TRBV2 and TRBJ2-1; D might be TRBD2 (5 bases). The CDR3 totals 15 residues. In germline, CDR1 is SNHLY, CDR2 FYNNEI. Trimming removed 7 bases at V and 0 bases at J, with 13 bases between. CDR3 coding DNA: TGTGCCAGCAATCGAGCGGTTAGCTCCTACAATGAGCAGTTCTTC. This sequence encodes CASNRAVSSYNEQFF.

The J gene is TRBJ2-1, the V gene TRBV19; 7 bases are shared with TRBD2. Germline CDR1 reads LNHDA; CDR2 reads SQIVND (reference sequence). This CDR3 comprises 14 residues. V was pared by 6 bases and J by 8 bases, with 10 bases of the junction left unmatched. The CDR3 DNA reads TGTGCCAGTAGGCCTCCGGGACTAAGGCATGAGCAGTTCTTC. It encodes CASRPPGLRHEQFF.

The genes are TRBV30 and TRBJ2-6; D not resolved. The CDR3 covers 15 residues. Germline V gives CDR1 GTSNPN, CDR2 SVGIG (reference sequence). Between the trimmed V and J ends, which lost 0 bases and 6 bases, there was a span of 12 bases. CDR3 protein: CAWSVWQEAANVLTF. The DNA for the CDR3 is TGTGCCTGGAGTGTTTGGCAGGAAGCGGCCAACGTCCTGACTTTC. The full variable domain, completed using reference TRBV30 and TRBJ2-6, is SQTIHQWPATLVQPVGSPLSLECTVEGTSNPNLYWYRQAAGRGLQLLFYSVGIGQISSEVPQNLSASRPQDRQFILSSKKLLLSDSGFYLCAWSVWQEAANVLTFGAGSRLTVL.

The chain joins TRBV13 to TRBJ2-5; 13 bases are a match to TRBD2. From germline, CDR1 is PRHDT and CDR2 FYEKMQ (reference sequence). This CDR3 is built from 17 residues. V was clipped by 5 bases and J by 4 bases; unmatched bases: 10. The CDR3: CASSDRTSGSARETQYF. The CDR3 DNA follows: TGTGCCAGCAGCGACCGGACTAGCGGGAGCGCGCGAGAGACCCAGTACTTC.